This T cell receptor (beta chain) appears in the sequencing data of a study of cytomegalovirus exposure and HLA in healthy donors (dated by TCRdb to the late 2010s). At the level of the whole study: An earlier analysis of several hundred of the donors reported 250 to 300 Gb of sequence data and roughly 110 million unique TCR beta sequences from 150 million to 200 million T cells. An early release that covered more than 550 HLA-typed donors contained 300 to 350 gigabases of sequencing data and some 87 million unique TCR sequences. Of the roughly 400 genotyped donors, over 65% fell in the genetic ancestry cluster associated with self-reported Caucasian donors. The study was designed to test whether signatures of past pathogen exposure could be identified by cataloging public T cell receptors. Using immunosequencing, the study profiled T cell repertoires from 550 to 750 subjects and related those repertoires to cytomegalovirus serostatus. In addition to the first cohort of 666 subjects, a separate validation cohort of approximately 110 different subjects was used. The study combined high-throughput TCR immunosequencing, statistical association of individual TCRs with disease status, and machine learning to predict cytomegalovirus infection status. A later analysis re-examined previously published TCR beta repertoires from 500 to 700 donors and added high-resolution HLA genotyping to investigate patterns of TCR occurrence. Rather than using new phenotypic data, the later analysis identified candidate immune exposures from TCR beta sequences and from how often those sequences occurred across donors. To decide whether each TCR beta V gene segment behaved as functional or pseudogenic, an earlier analysis of fewer than 750 of the donors relied on high-throughput TCR beta sequencing. Donor age, sex, ethnicity and CMV serostatus were collected together with the repertoire data. In a later genetic analysis, genome-wide SNP genotypes for about 55% of the roughly 700 donors were used, and that subset was treated as a discovery cohort. All discovery cohort repertoires had been generated on a single sequencing platform. HLA typing included class I and class II loci at four-digit resolution. Typing coverage differed by locus: A, B, C, DRB1 and DQB1 were typed in roughly 629-640 donors, DQA1 in 500 to 550, DPA1 in 600 to 610, and DPB1 in approximately 450. Because of strong linkage in the cohort, roughly 5 DR-DQ haplotypes were treated as single units for association and clustering. Across some 400 genotyped donors of the cohort, an average of about 240,000 unique TCR beta nucleotide sequences per donor were sequenced, and roughly a sixth of those sequences were non-productive.

Here is what the overall study found, with its caveats: According to the authors, the approach could potentially be generalized to other disease states and immunological phenotypes. According to a later analysis, parvovirus B19, influenza, CMV and Epstein-Barr virus appeared linked to several top co-occurrence clusters. Most TCR sequences were observed very rarely across donors, whereas some public TCRs were present in many individuals. A later analysis found that most CMV-associated TCR beta chains appeared HLA-restricted, with HLA associations seemingly driven largely by CMV exposure. Because some donors lacked HLA typing at each locus, the association tests relied only on the typed subset. Assigning TCR associations to individual alleles was difficult when HLA alleles, especially DR and DQ, strongly co-occurred. A later analysis found that TCR association rates varied across HLA loci, with DRB1 alleles showing the most associated TCRs and HLA-C alleles the fewest. A later genetic analysis associated a missense DCLRE1C variant with V-gene and J-gene trimming of TCR beta chains, and an independent cohort replicated the association. The presence/absence analyses assumed that sequencing depth was roughly uniform across donors, and that assumption may not be true. A total of 164 TCR beta chains were listed by the study as associated with cytomegalovirus. Immune exposure information for the cohort was limited to CMV serostatus. According to a later genetic analysis, donors in an Asian-associated ancestry cluster had fewer N-insertions in productive TCRs than the roughly 670-donor mean. An earlier analysis of roughly 570 of the donors showed that most TCR beta V segments appeared in productive rearrangements either about 90% or about 30% of the time, which broadly matched IMGT annotations. Correlated functional status among segregating V segments might be attributable to linkage disequilibrium, but an unknown experimental factor could not be ruled out. A later analysis found that HLA-associated TCR beta chains were more clonally expanded and had lower generation probabilities than equally common non-associated chains. Only TCR beta chains were sequenced in this cohort, and the absence of alpha or paired-chain data limited detectable features. Specific HLA alleles were associated with more than 15,000 TCR beta sequences at a false discovery rate of 0.05 in a later analysis. The sequencing pipeline was judged likely to have produced a cluster of highly shared sequence variants as a technical artifact. The classifier was reported to diagnose cytomegalovirus status with high specificity and sensitivity in both the original cohort and the validation cohort. A few of the identified cytomegalovirus-associated TCR beta chains were confirmed in vitro to be specific for cytomegalovirus antigens. A further reported finding was that TCR beta sequences accurately predicted the HLA-A and HLA-B alleles for most subjects in the first cohort. Some IMGT-functional V segments, including TRBV6-2 and TRBV6-3, could not be told apart with the 87-base-pair reads, so those segments were excluded. Around 16 rarely observed V segments, including chromosome 9 orphons, were excluded from the earlier analysis of about 610 of the donors because counts were too low.

Concerning this clone: It has no known antigen specificity. No much larger clone exists at a distance of one base, and base qualities are not known.

The cohort comprised some 700 healthy bone marrow donors. All cohort members were sampled while nominally healthy, although unrecorded immune exposures were likely present. The donor was CMV seropositive and belonged to the group of 250 to 300 seropositive cohort members. A peripheral blood sample was provided by each donor, and peripheral blood mononuclear cells were used for TCR beta sequencing. Genomic DNA was extracted from the blood cell samples with the Qiagen DNeasy Blood Extraction Kit. CDR3 length: 15 amino acids, cysteine to phenylalanine. Of all the DNA, just the CDR3 is kept, 45 bases in frame from base 1. Reading the germline V gene gives CDR1 MDHEN and CDR2 SYDVKM. Deletion took 3 bases off V and 4 bases off J, with a span of 12 bases between the germline ends. Library creation used the immunoSEQ multiplex PCR assay. For the multiplex PCR, a mixture combining 60 forward primers for TCR Vbeta segments and 13 reverse primers for TCR Jbeta segments was used. The CDR3 region of rearranged TCR beta genes was amplified from genomic DNA with a multiplex PCR assay. Amplified TCR beta libraries were sequenced as 87-base-pair reads on the Illumina HiSeq System. The original pipeline was this. In a later analysis, approximately 74 million unique TCR beta chains were counted across the roughly 670 repertoires, and roughly 9.9 million of these chains were shared by at least two donors. To remove PCR and sequencing errors, raw reads were error-corrected and collapsed into unique sequences using a nearest-neighbor algorithm that merged closely related sequences. To assign V, D and J gene segments, CDR3 sequences were aligned to IMGT reference sequences. For a sequence to be retained, a match of at least six nucleotides to both a V gene segment and a J gene segment was required. Rearrangements were called productive when the CDR3 lacked stop codons and stayed in frame with V and J; all others were non-productive. CDR3 was defined by IMGT convention, running from the second conserved V-encoded cysteine to the conserved J-encoded phenylalanine. The earlier analysis of about 570 of the donors excluded any sequence lacking an unambiguous match to a single V gene segment. An earlier analysis of about 600 of the donors called V segments functional above 56.7% productive rearrangements and segregating when the between-donor standard deviation exceeded 5%. To diagnose cytomegalovirus status from the catalog of TCR beta chain sequences, a statistical classification framework was built. V and J gene assignment, in a later analysis, came from comparing TCR nucleotide sequences with IMGT/GENE-DB human TR gene sequences. Using the TCRdist pipeline, a later analysis assigned CDR3 sequences along with most-parsimonious VDJ recombination scenarios. In a later analysis, each TCR beta chain was defined by its CDR3 amino acid sequence together with its V-gene family, and reads lacking a unique V-gene family were excluded. In a later analysis, several hundred highly shared, low-generation-probability nucleotide sequences were removed to address suspected cross-contamination and a sequencing artifact. For each public chain, a later analysis derived a clonal expansion index from normalized ranks of inferred template counts within each repertoire. A later analysis computed generation probabilities with a VDJ recombination model fitted to out-of-frame rearrangements, and checked the results against IGoR. Hypergeometric tests were used in a later analysis to score TCR-TCR, TCR-HLA and TCR-CMV co-occurrence, with a repertoire-size bias correction applied to the TCR pairs. To estimate false discovery rates, a later analysis permuted the HLA or CMV assignments 20 times. A later analysis grouped co-occurring TCRs with DBSCAN, adding TCRdist sequence similarity when clustering within HLA-allele-positive subsets. Co-occurrence clustering excluded repertoires with fewer than 30,000 or more than 120,000 public chains, plus five with anomalous nucleotide sharing. What TCRdb holds here is the immuneACCESS table cut down to in-frame rearrangements. Part of the clones is not present; checked against another copy, under half of the missing clones reflect an unresolved V gene, and the others are unexplained. The V and J calls and clone size come from that table; D and trimming were worked out from the DNA. The sample table lists roughly 120,000 clones, 70% to 85% of them with a count of one. The leading ten clones occupy about 13% of the sample.

Recombination connected TRBV28 to TRBJ1-4; tentative D gene TRBD1, with 6 bases matching. Sequenced sample: PBMCs. The receptor was derived from a woman between 35 and 50 years old in good health and CMV-seropositive. The DNA is as follows: TGTGCCAGCAGTTTGGGGGGGGCGCGTAATGAAAAACTGTTTTTT. Translated, this is CASSLGGARNEKLFF.